This passage covers 30 T cell receptor beta chains from one sample sequenced in a study of response to subunit inactivated influenza vaccine. TCRdb reprocessed the RT-PCR reads with MiXCR, giving one entry per CDR3 protein. The sample shows hundreds of thousands of distinct CDR3 sequences, 12% to 15% of them seen only once. This specimen was PBMCs from blood, taken approximately 15 days before vaccination. Receptor source: a man aged 45-60 years who received an inactivated influenza vaccine.

This clonotype was counted ten times or more. This chain joins TRBV4-2 and TRBJ2-1; D remains ambiguous. There are 17 residues in the CDR3. The germline V and J ends were trimmed by 0 bases and 0 bases, with 12 bases remaining between them. Germline loops: CDR1 LGHNA, CDR2 YNFKEQ. The CDR3 DNA follows: TGTGCCAGCAGCCAAGAGGGGTCTCCTAGCTCCTACAATGAGCAGTTCTTC. It encodes CASSQEGSPSSYNEQFF.

The chain carries TRBV9 and TRBJ2-2; no clear D gene. From germline, CDR1 is SGDLS and CDR2 YYNGEE. This CDR3 has 12 residues. V lost 3 bases, J lost 8 bases, and 8 bases lay in between. CDR3 sequence reads: CASSEDRGELFF. CDR3 DNA sequence: TGTGCCAGCAGCGAGGACCGTGGGGAGCTGTTTTTT.

The rearrangement links TRBV4-1 to TRBJ1-1, with D uncertain. Trimming cost V 9 bases and J 0 bases, with 8 bases left between them. This CDR3 is 12 amino acids long. Germline V gene lookup returns CDR1 MGHRA and CDR2 YSYEKL. CDR3 in DNA: TGCGCCAGTGGGAACCTGAACACTGAAGCTTTCTTT. It translates to CASGNLNTEAFF.

This chain links TRBV28 with TRBJ1-5; possible D gene TRBD1, 5 bases. V dropped 6 bases and J dropped 0 bases, with 18 bases sitting between them. CDR1 is MDHEN and CDR2 is SYDVKM in the germline V gene. CDR3 length: 17 residues. CDR3 DNA: TGTGCCAGCAGGCCTCGGACACAAGATTATAGCAATCAGCCCCAGCATTTT. Its translation: CASRPRTQDYSNQPQHF.

This clonotype has ten or more counts. The chain is built from TRBV29-1 and TRBJ1-5, with TRBD1 identical over 8 bases. The V gene end was trimmed by 6 bases and the J gene end by 5 bases; junction bases not matched to a gene: 6. Looked up from germline, CDR1 is SQVTM and CDR2 is ANQGSEA. The CDR3 consists of 13 residues. The CDR3 DNA follows: TGCAGCGTCGGACAGGGCGGGGATCAGCCCCAGCATTTT. This encodes CSVGQGGDQPQHF.

The CDR3 coding sequence is TGTGCCTGGAGTGTTGGGACAGGGGGTCGGCAGCCCCAGCATTTT. Translating it yields CAWSVGTGGRQPQHF. V usage is TRBV30 and J usage is TRBJ1-5; 11 bases are shared with TRBD1. Germline V gene data show CDR1 as GTSNPN and CDR2 as SVGIG (reference sequence). After removal of 0 bases from V and 7 bases from J, the junction contained 5 bases not matched to a gene. This CDR3 is built from 15 residues.

The chain is built from TRBV5-1 and TRBJ2-5, with D possibly matching TRBD2 (6 bases). Germline CDR1 is SGHRS and CDR2 is YFSETQ. Trimming removed 2 bases from V and 5 bases from J, with 16 bases in between. This CDR3 spans 15 amino acids. CDR3 sequence: CASSLTGLSGETQYF. The CDR3 DNA follows: TGCGCCAGCAGCTTAACGGGACTCTCTGGGGAGACCCAGTACTTC.

This clonotype was observed at least ten times. This chain joins TRBV6-2 or TRBV6-3 and TRBJ2-2, with TRBD1 as a possible D gene (5 bases). CDR1 and CDR2 from the germline V gene are MNHEY and SVGEGT. The CDR3 runs 14 residues. The V and J ends lost 7 bases and 4 bases respectively, with 13 bases between them. Written as DNA, the CDR3 is TGTGCCAGCAACTCAGGGATCCCCACCGGGGAGCTGTTTTTT. Protein sequence: CASNSGIPTGELFF.

This clonotype was counted only a few times. The genes are TRBV4-3 and TRBJ2-7; D call uncertain. Trimming left V 1 base short and J 3 bases short, with 13 bases between. Germline values: CDR1 LGHNA, CDR2 YSLEER. The CDR3 loop spans 15 amino acids. The DNA for the CDR3 is TGCGCCAGCAGCCAAGCTACCTCCCTTCTCTACGAGCAGTACTTC. Protein product: CASSQATSLLYEQYF.

This clonotype showed up just a few times. The V call is TRBV12-3 or TRBV12-4, the J call TRBJ2-2; the D gene is possibly TRBD2 (7 bases). The CDR3 length is 15 residues. Trimming took off 3 bases at V and 5 bases at J, with 13 bases between the two ends. Here the CDR3 reads CASSFGGAGTGELFF. DNA for the CDR3: TGTGCCAGCAGTTTTGGGGGGGCAGGAACCGGGGAGCTGTTTTTT.

This clonotype was detected only a few times. The chain links TRBV15 to TRBJ2-5; TRBD1 or TRBD2 may be the D gene (6 bases each). Germline loops: CDR1 LNHNV, CDR2 YYDKDF (reference sequence). The CDR3 contains 14 residues. Trimming left V 1 base short and J 2 bases short, with 8 bases between. This chain's CDR3 is CATSRGGAQETQYF. In DNA, the CDR3 is TGTGCCACCAGCAGAGGGGGGGCACAAGAGACCCAGTACTTC.

The chain is built from TRBV28 and TRBJ2-7; 14 bases are shared with TRBD2. J was trimmed by 8 bases and V by 2 bases; bases with no gene match: 5. This CDR3 region has 15 residues. Germline CDR1 MDHEN, CDR2 SYDVKM. CDR3 DNA: TGTGCCAGCAGTTTAATGGGACTAGCGGGAGCTAAGCAGTACTTC. Translation: CASSLMGLAGAKQYF. The entire variable domain, with the rest obtained from reference TRBV28 and TRBJ2-7, is as follows: DVKVTQSSRYLVKRTGEKVFLECVQDMDHENMFWYRQDPGLGLRLIYFSYDVKMKEKGDIPEGYSVSREKKERFSLILESASTNQTSMYLCASSLMGLAGAKQYFGPGTRLTVT.

This clonotype was detected only a few times. This chain connects TRBV7-9 to TRBJ1-1; the D is unclear. V gave up 1 base and J gave up 1 base, with 10 bases separating them. The CDR3 extends over 15 amino acids. In germline, CDR1 is SEHNR, CDR2 FQNEAQ (reference sequence). The DNA of the CDR3 is TGTGCCAGCAGCTTAGACGGAGGTTCGAACACTGAAGCTTTCTTT. It translates to CASSLDGGSNTEAFF.

The table lists this clonotype with a few counts. V is TRBV24-1 and J is TRBJ1-2; no firm D call. Germline values: CDR1 KGHDR, CDR2 SFDVKD. V was cut by 6 bases and J by 4 bases, with 11 bases left in between. The CDR3 spans 13 residues. The CDR3, as DNA: TGTGCCACCAGTCAGCCGGGAAGCTATGGCTACACCTTC. Translated: CATSQPGSYGYTF.

This clonotype was observed a handful of times. The rearrangement links TRBV4-1 to TRBJ2-7, with a weak D call TRBD2 (5 bases). Trimming shortened V by 1 base and J by 0 bases, and 13 bases separated the two germline ends. Per germline, CDR1 MGHRA and CDR2 YSYEKL. This CDR3 is 16 amino acids long. The CDR3: CASSQGWTSSSYEQYF. The CDR3, as DNA: TGCGCCAGCAGCCAAGGGTGGACTTCGAGCTCCTACGAGCAGTACTTC.

The chain joins TRBV5-1 to TRBJ2-7; D might be TRBD1 (6 bases). CDR3 length: 15 residues. From germline, CDR1 is SGHRS and CDR2 YFSETQ. V dropped 0 bases and J dropped 7 bases, with 17 bases sitting between them. The CDR3 DNA follows: TGCGCCAGCAGCTTGGACAGGGAGCCTCTTGGGGAGCAGTACTTC. Amino acid sequence: CASSLDREPLGEQYF.

This clonotype was recorded a few times. The chain carries TRBV11-2 and TRBJ2-2; TRBD2 agrees at 12 bases. CDR1 and CDR2 (germline): SGHAT, FQNNGV. CDR3 length equals 16 residues. V shed 6 bases, J shed 6 bases, and the junction held 8 bases outside the gene matches. CDR3 in amino acids: CASSQRLAGGPGELFF. The CDR3 DNA is TGTGCCAGCAGTCAGAGGCTAGCGGGGGGGCCCGGGGAGCTGTTTTTT. Drawing the rest from reference TRBV11-2 and TRBJ2-2, the complete variable domain is EAGVAQSPRYKIIEKRQSVAFWCNPISGHATLYWYQQILGQGPKLLIQFQNNGVVDDSQLPKDRFSAERLKGVDSTLKIQPAKLEDSAVYLCASSQRLAGGPGELFFGEGSRLTVL.

This clonotype came up a few times. The V call is TRBV28, the J call TRBJ2-1; either TRBD1 or TRBD2 may supply D (5 bases each). CDR1 is MDHEN and CDR2 is SYDVKM in the germline V gene. V was trimmed by 6 bases and J by 0 bases, leaving 18 bases between them. This CDR3 comprises 17 residues. The CDR3 here is CASRTDTGTDSYNEQFF. Written as DNA, the CDR3 is TGTGCCAGCAGGACCGATACCGGGACCGACTCCTACAATGAGCAGTTCTTC. The full variable domain, rest sourced from reference TRBV28 and TRBJ2-1, is DVKVTQSSRYLVKRTGEKVFLECVQDMDHENMFWYRQDPGLGLRLIYFSYDVKMKEKGDIPEGYSVSREKKERFSLILESASTNQTSMYLCASRTDTGTDSYNEQFFGPGTRLTVL.

The chain employs TRBV29-1 and TRBJ2-7; 8 bases map to TRBD2. This CDR3 contains 12 residues. Germline CDR1 SQVTM, CDR2 ANQGSEA. V was pared by 7 bases and J by 4 bases, with 6 bases of the junction left unmatched. The CDR3 DNA reads as TGCAGCGCAGCGGGAGACGGGTACGAGCAGTACTTC. It yields the protein CSAAGDGYEQYF.

The chain couples TRBV6-1 to TRBJ2-5; D is unclear. V shed 8 bases and J shed 1 base, with 14 bases lying between them. Germline loops: CDR1 MNHNS, CDR2 SASEGT. The CDR3 is 14 residues long. CDR3 sequence (DNA): TGTGCCAGCTCCTGGGGTCAGTCCCAAGAGACCCAGTACTTC. It translates to CASSWGQSQETQYF.

J is TRBJ2-2 and V is TRBV7-7, with TRBD2 matching 12 bases. The length of the CDR3 is 18 residues. Germline CDR1 is SSHAT and CDR2 is FNYEAQ (reference sequence). The junction had 8 bases not matched to a gene; V was cut back by 1 base and J by 5 bases. CDR3: CASSLVPSGRAGTGELFF. CDR3 nucleotide sequence: TGTGCCAGCAGCTTAGTCCCTAGCGGGAGGGCCGGGACCGGGGAGCTGTTTTTT.

The genes are TRBV10-3 and TRBJ2-7; D is perhaps TRBD1 (7 bases). Germline CDR1 ENHRY, CDR2 SYGVKD. This CDR3 is 15 amino acids long. The V end lost 4 bases, the J end lost 2 bases, and 15 bases lay between the germline ends. CDR3 nucleotide sequence: TGTGCCATCAGTGGCGGGACAGTCCCAACCTACGAGCAGTACTTC. Protein: CAISGGTVPTYEQYF.

This chain uses TRBV5-5 with TRBJ2-3; TRBD2 matches 9 bases. V trimming: 3 bases; J trimming: 5 bases; junction bases outside the gene matches: 10. Looked up from germline, CDR1 is SGHKS and CDR2 is YYEKEE (reference sequence). The CDR3 is 16 amino acids. The CDR3 sequence is CASSSFGGGAGDTQYF. CDR3 DNA: TGTGCCAGCAGCTCTTTTGGCGGGGGGGCCGGAGATACGCAGTATTTT.

The chain carries TRBV7-3 and TRBJ2-7, with a weak D call TRBD2 (7 bases). The CDR3 has 13 residues. Germline V CDR1 and CDR2: SGHTA, FQGTGA. The V and J ends lost 3 bases and 7 bases respectively, with 13 bases between them. The CDR3: CASSLGGAEEQYF. CDR3 sequence (DNA): TGTGCCAGCAGCTTGGGGGGGGCGGAGGAGCAGTACTTC. Full variable domain (missing parts from reference TRBV7-3 and TRBJ2-7): GAGVSQTPSNKVTEKGKYVELRCDPISGHTALYWYRQSLGQGPEFLIYFQGTGAADDSGLPNDRFFAVRPEGSVSTLKIQRTERGDSAVYLCASSLGGAEEQYFGPGTRLTVT.

This clonotype appeared a few times. This rearrangement joins TRBV2 to TRBJ1-6; D gene uncertain. The CDR3 length is 13 residues. Trimming left V 6 bases short and J 5 bases short, with 8 bases between. The germline V gene encodes CDR1 SNHLY and CDR2 FYNNEI. The CDR3 here is CASSSSNNSPLHF. Here the CDR3 DNA reads TGTGCCAGCAGCAGTTCCAATAATTCACCCCTCCACTTT.

This clonotype was counted a few times. The rearrangement joins TRBV4-3 to TRBJ1-6; 8 bases fit TRBD1. The V and J ends lost 3 bases and 9 bases, in that order; junction bases with no gene match: 4. Germline CDR1 reads LGHNA; CDR2 reads YSLEER. This CDR3 has 14 residues. CDR3 in DNA: TGCGCCAGCAGCCACGGACAGGGAGGTTCACCCCTCCACTTT. This encodes CASSHGQGGSPLHF.

This clonotype showed up just a few times. This chain links TRBV7-9 with TRBJ2-5, with D perhaps TRBD1 or TRBD2 (5 bases each). Germline V CDR1 and CDR2: SEHNR, FQNEAQ (reference sequence). V was shortened by 4 bases and J by 3 bases, with 15 bases between the two germline ends. There are 15 residues in the CDR3. The CDR3 DNA reads as TGTGCCAGCAGCTCATGGGGACCCCAGGAAGAGACCCAGTACTTC. This sequence encodes CASSSWGPQEETQYF.

This clonotype was found a few times. The chain's CDR3 is CASSLVGVRTDTQYF. The CDR3, as DNA: TGTGCCAGCAGTTTAGTCGGTGTCCGCACAGATACGCAGTATTTT. V is TRBV12-3 or TRBV12-4 and J is TRBJ2-3; D unclear. The CDR3 runs 15 residues. The germline V and J ends were trimmed by 1 base and 1 base, with 9 bases remaining between them.

V is TRBV12-3 or TRBV12-4 and J is TRBJ2-7; D could derive from TRBD1 or TRBD2 (5 bases each). V was clipped by 5 bases and J by 2 bases, with 16 bases between them. The CDR3 consists of 15 residues. CDR3 residues: CASSTSGTLPYEQYF. The CDR3 DNA reads as TGTGCCAGCAGTACCTCCGGGACGCTTCCCTACGAGCAGTACTTC.

The V gene is TRBV29-1, the J gene TRBJ2-7; TRBD2 matches 13 bases. CDR1 is SQVTM, CDR2 ANQGSEA, per germline. Losses at the gene ends were 7 bases for V and 2 bases for J; bases not matched to a gene: 2. The CDR3 has 13 amino acids. The CDR3 region is CSAGLAGAYEQYF. The CDR3 DNA reads as TGCAGCGCCGGACTAGCGGGAGCCTACGAGCAGTACTTC.